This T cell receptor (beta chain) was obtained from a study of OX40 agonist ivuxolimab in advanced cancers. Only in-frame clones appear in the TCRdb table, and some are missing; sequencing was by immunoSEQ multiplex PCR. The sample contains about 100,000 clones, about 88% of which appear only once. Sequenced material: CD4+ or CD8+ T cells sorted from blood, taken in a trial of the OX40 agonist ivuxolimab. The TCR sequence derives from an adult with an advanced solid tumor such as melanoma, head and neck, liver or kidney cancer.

CDR3 protein: CASRGGRSTDTQYF. CDR3 DNA: TGTGCCAGCAGGGGCGGGAGATCGACAGATACGCAGTATTTT. The gene calls are TRBV6-5 and TRBJ2-3; 7 bases align to TRBD2. V lost 6 bases and J lost 3; bases outside the gene matches: 6. The CDR3 runs to 14 residues. Germline-derived CDR1 and CDR2 are MNHEY and SVGAGI.